This T cell receptor beta chain comes out of a study of blood T cells in healthy people across ages. The CDR3 is made up of 19 amino acids. Trimming took 0 bases from V and 3 from J; bases not matched to a gene: 14. Germline V gene lookup returns CDR1 SGHRS and CDR2 YFSETQ. The donors, aged about 6 to 100, were healthy Caucasians from Russia. Next came a second PCR, run for roughly 6 to 11 cycles, which used a sample-barcoded 5' primer along with a J-beta primer mix. Tagging of each cDNA molecule was performed by a template-switch adaptor with 12 random nucleotides. Using its own MiXCR run on the 5' RACE reads, TCRdb lists one record per CDR3 protein. In the table there are about 780,000 distinct CDR3 sequences, around half of which are singletons.

The receptor comes from a man older than 75 in good health. Specimen: blood. The chain has TRBV5-1 and TRBJ2-1; 8 bases agree with TRBD2. The CDR3 DNA reads as TGCGCCAGCAGCTTGGTAAGGCGGTCCGGACTAGCTGTCTACAATGAGCAGTTCTTC. Translating gives CASSLVRRSGLAVYNEQFF.